These 15 T cell receptor beta chains came from one sample sequenced in a study of molecular identifiers for immune sequencing clone quantification. TCRdb redid the calling of the PCR reads with MiXCR, one entry per CDR3 protein. The sample includes tens of thousands of distinct CDR3 sequences, roughly a fifth seen only once; the top ten take around 1.1%. Sequencing input: naive CD8+ T cells from blood, with Jurkat cell RNA spiked in. Subset reported: FACS-sorted CD8+CD4-CCR7+CD45RA+ naive T cells. The receptors derive from a human donor in good health. Some libraries in this study had Jurkat cell RNA spiked in.

Details on this clonotype: Since a much larger clone is just one base distant, this may be a read error. The chain combines TRBV4-1 with TRBJ2-1; D is uncertain. Germline CDR1 reads MGHRA; CDR2 reads YSYEKL. The CDR3 runs 14 residues. The CDR3 protein is CASCQGEGIYEQFF. CDR3 in DNA: TGCGCCAGCTGCCAAGGTGAAGGAATCTATGAGCAGTTCTTC.

This clonotype was seen ten or more times. This chain joins TRBV7-6 and TRBJ2-7; 8 positions agree with TRBD1. There are 13 residues in the CDR3. Trimming cost V 3 bases and J 7 bases; bases outside gene matches: 5. Germline loops: CDR1 SGHVS, CDR2 FNYEAQ. As DNA, the CDR3 is TGTGCCAGCAGCTTGGACAGGGTCTGGGAGCAGTACTTC. Translation gives CASSLDRVWEQYF.

A word on this clonotype: The missing conserved phenylalanine or tryptophan at the end of this CDR3 makes a read error likely. The chain recombines TRBV6-6 with TRBJ2-5; no definite D call. CDR3 size: 14 residues. Germline V lookup: CDR1 MNHNY, CDR2 SVGAGI (reference sequence). The CDR3 sequence: CASRPEVAGETQYS. The CDR3, as DNA: TGCGCCAGCAGACCCGAAGTCGCTGGGGAGACCCAGTACTCC.

This clonotype was picked up a small number of times. The chain links TRBV29-1 to TRBJ1-2; 8 bases agree with TRBD1. Germline CDR1 and CDR2: SQVTM and ANQGSEA. This CDR3 has 12 amino acids. Trimming took 7 bases from V and 2 from J; bases not matched to a gene: 3. The CDR3 reads CSARTGNYGYTF. CDR3 DNA sequence: TGCAGCGCCAGGACAGGGAACTATGGCTACACCTTC.

This clonotype was observed a handful of times. This chain links TRBV30 with TRBJ1-1, with 8 bases identical to TRBD1. Germline trimming cut 2 bases from V and 4 bases from J; bases unmatched to any gene: 6. The CDR3 has 14 residues. CDR1 and CDR2 from the germline V gene are GTSNPN and SVGIG (reference sequence). CDR3 protein: CAWSWTGSATEAFF. The CDR3 DNA reads as TGTGCCTGGAGTTGGACAGGGTCCGCCACTGAAGCTTTCTTT.

This clonotype has at least ten counts. The chain joins TRBV12-3 or TRBV12-4 to TRBJ2-5; maybe TRBD1 (6 bases). The CDR3 is 15 amino acids. The germline V and J ends were trimmed by 1 base and 1 base, with 10 bases remaining between them. The CDR3 spells CASSLVRGSQETQYF. The CDR3 DNA reads as TGTGCCAGCAGTTTAGTCAGGGGATCCCAAGAGACCCAGTACTTC.

This clonotype was found many times. The chain combines TRBV3-1 with TRBJ2-2; no clear D gene. The V and J ends lost 0 bases and 6 bases respectively, with 11 bases between them. The CDR3 loop spans 15 amino acids. Germline V gene sequence: CDR1 LGHDT, CDR2 YNNKEL (reference sequence). The CDR3 bases are TGTGCCAGCAGCCAAGATTTTGTATCGGCCGGGGAGCTGTTTTTT. The encoded protein is CASSQDFVSAGELFF.

Remarks on this clonotype: A much larger clone lies one base from this, so it may be a read error. The chain carries TRBV7-6 and TRBJ2-5, with TRBD2 matching over 13 bases. The CDR3 length is 18 residues. CDR1 and CDR2 from the germline V gene are SGHVS and FNYEAQ. This chain's CDR3 is CASSSTETSGGLQEAQYF. CDR3 in DNA: TGTGCCAGCAGCTCTACCGAGACTAGCGGGGGGCTTCAAGAGGCCCAGTACTTC.

This clonotype was seen a few times. The chain joins TRBV10-1 to TRBJ2-7, with no clear D. CDR1 and CDR2 (germline): WNHNN, SYGVQD (reference sequence). The V and J ends lost 3 bases and 2 bases respectively, with 8 bases between them. The CDR3 spans 13 residues. CDR3 region: CASSDFGPYEQYF. The CDR3 DNA reads as TGCGCCAGCAGTGATTTTGGCCCCTACGAGCAGTACTTC.

The chain has TRBV9 and TRBJ1-6; possibly TRBD1 for D (6 bases). CDR3 length: 12 amino acids. From germline, CDR1 is SGDLS and CDR2 YYNGEE. With 4 bases removed from V and 10 bases from J, the gap between germline ends came to 9 bases. The CDR3 DNA follows: TGTGCCAGCAGCTCGCAGGGGTCACCCCTCCACTTT. Translating it yields CASSSQGSPLHF.

This clonotype has only one observation. A read error is possible here, since a much larger clone lies one base away. The gene calls are TRBV4-2 and TRBJ2-1; the match to TRBD1 covers 7 bases. In germline, CDR1 is LGHNA, CDR2 YNFKEQ. This CDR3 is built from 15 residues. CDR3 region: CVSSQDRVSYNEQFF. In nucleotides, the CDR3 is TGTGTCAGCAGCCAAGACAGGGTCTCCTACAATGAGCAGTTCTTC.

In its sample, this clonotype was seen many times. V is TRBV28 and J is TRBJ1-5; 9 nucleotides line up with TRBD1. Trimming cost V 6 bases and J 5 bases; bases outside gene matches: 2. This CDR3 is built from 13 residues. Germline loops: CDR1 MDHEN, CDR2 SYDVKM. As DNA, the CDR3 is TGTGCCAGCAGGTGGACAGGGGATCAGCCCCAGCATTTT. It is translated as CASRWTGDQPQHF.

About this clonotype itself: A much larger clone differs by one base, so this may be a read error. The chain employs TRBV7-9 and TRBJ1-4, with unresolved D. Looked up from germline, CDR1 is SEHNR and CDR2 is FQNEAQ (reference sequence). This CDR3 has 15 residues. CDR3 nucleotides: TGTGCCAGCAGCTCAATGCAGGCAACTAATGAAGAACTGTTTTTT. It translates to CASSSMQATNEELFF. Together with reference TRBV7-9 and TRBJ1-4, the CDR3 gives the full variable domain: DTGVSQNPRHKITKRGQNVTFRCDPISEHNRLYWYRQTLGQGPEFLTYFQNEAQLEKSRLLSDRFSAERPKGSFSTLEIQRTEQGDSAMYLCASSSMQATNEELFFGSGTQLSVL.

This clonotype was picked up many times. CDR3 in amino acids: CASRTSLFSEYF. Here the CDR3 DNA reads TGTGCCAGCCGGACCTCCCTTTTTTCGGAGTATTTT. The chain couples TRBV27 to TRBJ2-3; D gene uncertain. CDR1 is MNHEY, CDR2 SMNVEV, per germline (reference sequence). V was cut by 8 bases and J by 13 bases, with 19 bases left in between. The CDR3 is made up of 12 amino acids.

Ten or more counts support this clonotype. This chain joins TRBV7-2 and TRBJ2-2; a weak D match, TRBD1 (6 bases). Looked up from germline, CDR1 is SGHTA and CDR2 is FQGNSA. Deletions cut 3 bases from V and 4 bases from J, with 12 bases between. CDR3 length: 15 residues. The DNA of the CDR3 is TGTGCCAGCAGCTTTTTCCAGGGGACCACCGGGGAGCTGTTTTTT. Translation: CASSFFQGTTGELFF. The variable domain in full, with the rest retrieved from reference TRBV7-2 and TRBJ2-2, is GAGVSQSPSNKVTEKGKDVELRCDPISGHTALYWYRQSLGQGLEFLIYFQGNSAPDKSGLPSDRFSAERTGGSVSTLTIQRTQQEDSAVYLCASSFFQGTTGELFFGEGSRLTVL.